This TCR beta chain originates from a study of T cells in Graves' hyperthyroidism and ophthalmopathy. J was trimmed by 5 bases and V by 2 bases; bases with no gene match: 5. The CDR3 is 14 amino acids. Germline CDR1 and CDR2: SEHNR and FQNEAQ (reference sequence). Regions amplified from RNA transcripts were the TCR beta CDR3 regions. An initial round of RT-PCR targeting the TCR CDR3 relied on the HTBI primer set. TCRdb re-called the multiplex PCR reads with MiXCR, one entry per CDR3 protein. The sample lists roughly 500,000 distinct CDR3 sequences, 40% to 50% occurring once. The sequence was collected from an adult woman with Graves' disease, either hyperthyroidism or ophthalmopathy (not recorded which). The chain combines TRBV7-9 with TRBJ2-7, with 8 bases aligning to TRBD2. The sequenced sample was peripheral blood or thyroid tissue (not recorded which). CDR3 DNA sequence: TGTGCCAGCAGCTTAAGTGCGGGAGGTCACGAGCAGTACTTC. Its protein product is CASSLSAGGHEQYF. Looking up the rest from reference TRBV7-9 and TRBJ2-7 gives the full variable domain: DTGVSQNPRHKITKRGQNVTFRCDPISEHNRLYWYRQTLGQGPEFLTYFQNEAQLEKSRLLSDRFSAERPKGSFSTLEIQRTEQGDSAMYLCASSLSAGGHEQYFGPGTRLTVT.